One sample yielded the 29 T cell receptor beta chains listed below, sequenced in a study of blood T cells in healthy people across ages. Then a second PCR, running roughly 7 to 11 cycles, was carried out with a sample-barcoded 5' primer and a J-beta primer mix. TCRdb re-called the 5' RACE reads through MiXCR, storing one row per CDR3 protein. Of more than 650,000 distinct CDR3 sequences listed, about 24% are singletons. The sequenced sample was blood. These receptors came from a man between 65 and 85 years old in good health.

The rearrangement links TRBV28 to TRBJ1-2; TRBD1 matches at 8 bases. Germline V gives CDR1 MDHEN, CDR2 SYDVKM. V was clipped by 3 bases and J by 4 bases; unmatched bases: 7. This CDR3 spans 15 amino acids. CDR3 residues: CASSFFQGAGYGYTF. As DNA, the CDR3 is TGTGCCAGCAGTTTTTTTCAGGGGGCCGGCTATGGCTACACCTTC.

The chain employs TRBV5-1 and TRBJ1-4; no firm D call. V lost 0 bases and J lost 10, with 13 bases in between. This CDR3 comprises 14 residues. Germline values: CDR1 SGHRS, CDR2 YFSETQ. Here the CDR3 reads CASSLAGLIGKLFF. The CDR3 coding sequence is TGCGCCAGCAGCTTGGCCGGTCTCATCGGAAAACTGTTTTTT.

This clonotype showed up just a few times. V usage is TRBV20-1 and J usage is TRBJ2-7; 8 bases fit TRBD2. The end of the DNA fits TRBJ2-1 better, so the J call may be wrong. Germline CDR1 DFQATT, CDR2 SNEGSKA (reference sequence). The CDR3 contains 13 residues. CDR3 coding DNA: TGCAGTGCTAGAGCGCGGGAGGACGCTGAGCAGTTCTTC. Its translation is CSARAREDAEQFF.

The chain is built from TRBV12-3 or TRBV12-4 and TRBJ2-5; D may correspond to TRBD1 or TRBD2 (5 bases each). The J call may be mistaken, given a closer DNA end match to TRBJ2-7. The CDR3 loop spans 15 amino acids. In DNA form, the CDR3 reads TGTGCCAGCAGATACCAACGGGACCCCTGGGACGAGCAGTACTTC. Protein sequence: CASRYQRDPWDEQYF.

This clonotype has a handful of counts. The chain links TRBV12-3 or TRBV12-4 to TRBJ2-5, with 9 bases lining up with TRBD2. The CDR3 spans 14 residues. V lost 6 bases to trimming and J lost 3 bases; unmatched junction nucleotides: 5. The CDR3 DNA reads TGTGCCAGCAGCAAACTAGCGGGTGAAGAGACCCAGTACTTC. It specifies CASSKLAGEETQYF.

This clonotype was recorded at least ten times. The chain carries TRBV3-1 and TRBJ2-7; the D gene is possibly TRBD1 (5 bases). Between the trimmed V and J ends, which lost 4 bases and 0 bases, there was a span of 7 bases. The CDR3 has 13 residues. Looked up from germline, CDR1 is LGHDT and CDR2 is YNNKEL (reference sequence). Written as DNA, the CDR3 is TGTGCCAGCAGCCGGGGCAGCTCCTACGAGCAGTACTTC. Amino acids: CASSRGSSYEQYF.

This clonotype turned up a few times. The CDR3, as DNA: TGCAGCGCCTGGACAGGCCTAACCTATGGCTACACCTTC. Its translation: CSAWTGLTYGYTF. This chain joins TRBV29-1 and TRBJ1-2; 7 nucleotides agree with TRBD1. In germline, CDR1 is SQVTM, CDR2 ANQGSEA. J lost 4 bases, V lost 7 bases, and 9 bases had no gene match. The CDR3 totals 13 residues.

The chain couples TRBV24-1 to TRBJ2-3, with a weak D call TRBD1 (6 bases). Germline V CDR1 and CDR2: KGHDR, SFDVKD. Trimming left V 4 bases short and J 1 base short, with 17 bases between. The length of the CDR3 is 17 residues. The CDR3 DNA reads TGTGCCACCAGTGAGACGAGGGGGTATAGTCGCACAGATACGCAGTATTTT. This translates into CATSETRGYSRTDTQYF.

V is TRBV6-1 and J is TRBJ2-5; 8 bases align to TRBD1. The junction had 13 bases not matched to a gene; V was cut back by 5 bases and J by 5 bases. Germline values: CDR1 MNHNS, CDR2 SASEGT. The CDR3 spans 16 residues. In nucleotides, the CDR3 is TGTGCCAGCAGTTCCACGGCCAGGGGGCTTGGGGAGACCCAGTACTTC. Translated, it gives CASSSTARGLGETQYF.

V usage is TRBV30 and J usage is TRBJ2-1, with no clear D. Germline CDR1 and CDR2: GTSNPN and SVGIG (reference sequence). The CDR3 is made up of 13 amino acids. Deletions cut 0 bases from V and 8 bases from J, with 11 bases between. DNA of the CDR3: TGTGCCTGGAGTGTGCGTATTCGGGATGAGCAGTTCTTC. Translated, it gives CAWSVRIRDEQFF.

This clonotype was observed at least ten times. The V call is TRBV24-1, the J call TRBJ1-1; a possible D gene is TRBD1 (5 bases). In germline, CDR1 is KGHDR, CDR2 SFDVKD. The CDR3 is 13 amino acids. Trimming pared 9 bases from V and 3 bases from J, leaving 13 bases between. CDR3 loop: CATAREGHTEAFF. Written as DNA, the CDR3 is TGTGCCACCGCTCGGGAGGGACACACTGAAGCTTTCTTT.

This clonotype was picked up many times. V gene TRBV10-3 combines with J gene TRBJ2-5; 7 nucleotides agree with TRBD1. The CDR3 has 14 amino acids. The trim removed 4 bases at V and 1 base at J, leaving 3 bases unmatched. Germline values: CDR1 ENHRY, CDR2 SYGVKD. In DNA, the CDR3 is TGTGCCATCAGTGGGACAGGCGGCCAAGAGACCCAGTACTTC. It specifies CAISGTGGQETQYF.

This sequence joins TRBV5-6 and TRBJ1-1; tentative D call: TRBD1 (6 bases). Trimming removed 4 bases from V and 3 bases from J, with 19 bases in between. Germline values: CDR1 SGHDT, CDR2 YYEEEE. The CDR3 loop spans 16 amino acids. CDR3 in amino acids: CASSPGQMRSYTEAFF. Written as DNA, the CDR3 is TGTGCCAGCAGCCCTGGACAGATGAGGTCTTACACTGAAGCTTTCTTT. Together with reference TRBV5-6 and TRBJ1-1, the CDR3 gives the full variable domain: DAGVTQSPTHLIKTRGQQVTLRCSPKSGHDTVSWYQQALGQGPQFIFQYYEEEERQRGNFPDRFSGHQFPNYSSELNVNALLLGDSALYLCASSPGQMRSYTEAFFGQGTRLTVV.

The chain employs TRBV28 and TRBJ1-4, with unresolved D. Trimming pared 3 bases from V and 7 bases from J, leaving 12 bases between. The CDR3 is 14 amino acids. Germline loops: CDR1 MDHEN, CDR2 SYDVKM. CDR3 region: CASSFLGPSEKLFF. The CDR3 DNA sequence: TGTGCCAGCAGTTTCTTAGGGCCTAGTGAAAAACTGTTTTTT.

This clonotype has only a few counts. The J gene is TRBJ1-1, the V gene TRBV7-9; TRBD1 matches at 8 bases. CDR3 length: 16 residues. Germline V gene sequence: CDR1 SEHNR, CDR2 FQNEAQ (reference sequence). The ends lost 2 bases at V and 3 bases at J; junction bases unmatched: 8. The CDR3 spells CASSLRQGARDTEAFF. In DNA, the CDR3 is TGTGCCAGCAGCTTACGTCAGGGGGCGCGAGACACTGAAGCTTTCTTT.

This clonotype was seen more than once but under ten times. CDR3 residues: CASSQDVGLGYNEQFF. CDR3 sequence (DNA): TGCGCCAGCAGCCAAGACGTGGGACTCGGATACAATGAGCAGTTCTTC. This rearrangement joins TRBV4-3 to TRBJ2-5; a possible D gene is TRBD2 (6 bases). The DNA end lines up better with TRBJ2-1; the J call may be wrong. In germline, CDR1 is LGHNA, CDR2 YSLEER. CDR3 length equals 16 residues.

This clonotype was found a few times. The chain combines TRBV12-3 or TRBV12-4 with TRBJ1-2; no firm D call. This CDR3 is 14 amino acids long. V lost 6 bases and J lost 3, with 14 bases in between. Here the CDR3 DNA reads TGTGCCAGCAGAGGCCGTGAGGCGGACTATGGCTACACCTTC. Translated: CASRGREADYGYTF.

This clonotype was seen repeatedly, ten times or more. The rearrangement links TRBV3-1 to TRBJ2-1; tentative D call: TRBD1 (5 bases). CDR3 size: 14 residues. Trimming removed 4 bases at V and 5 bases at J, with 12 bases between. Per germline, CDR1 LGHDT and CDR2 YNNKEL (reference sequence). CDR3 DNA: TGTGCCAGCAGCCGGAGACAGATCAACAATGAGCAGTTCTTC. Protein product: CASSRRQINNEQFF.

As for this clonotype: Because it lacks the conserved phenylalanine or tryptophan at the end, this CDR3 is likely a read error. This chain uses TRBV12-5 with TRBJ2-5, with 8 positions matching TRBD2. CDR1 and CDR2 (germline): LGHNT, FRNRAP. The CDR3 length is 15 residues. J was trimmed by 11 bases and V by 10 bases; bases with no gene match: 21. CDR3 coding DNA: TGTGCTACAAACGATCGAGGGATGGGGACTAGGGAGCAGTACGTC. Translating gives CATNDRGMGTREQYV.

The chain joins TRBV28 to TRBJ2-3; 14 bases agree with TRBD2. Per the germline V gene, CDR1 is MDHEN and CDR2 is SYDVKM. The CDR3 has 17 residues. With V trimmed by 3 bases and J by 2 bases, 4 bases remained unmatched. The CDR3 loop is CASSFGLAGGPTDTQYF. DNA for the CDR3: TGTGCCAGCAGTTTCGGACTAGCGGGGGGTCCCACAGATACGCAGTATTTT.

Note on this clonotype: One end of the junction fails to match germline, which may point to a read error. V usage is TRBV11-2 and J usage is TRBJ1-1, with D hard to call. This CDR3 contains 15 residues. Per the germline V gene, CDR1 is SGHAT and CDR2 is FQNNGV. The CDR3 reads CASSLDRRANTGAFF. DNA of the CDR3: TGTGCCAGCAGCTTAGACCGACGGGCTAACACTGGAGCTTTCTTT.

The genes are TRBV20-1 and TRBJ2-1; a weak D match, TRBD1 (5 bases). The tail of the sequence fits TRBJ2-7 better, so the J call may be wrong. The CDR3 contains 13 residues. Germline V gives CDR1 DFQATT, CDR2 SNEGSKA (reference sequence). CDR3 in DNA: TGCAGTGCTACTCGAAACCAGGGCAGCGAGCAGTACTTC. This codes for CSATRNQGSEQYF.

This clonotype has just a few counts. A read error is possible here, since a much larger clone lies one base away. The chain joins TRBV5-1 to TRBJ2-6, with D possibly TRBD2 on 5 matching bases. The CDR3 has 17 residues. CDR1 and CDR2 from the germline V gene are SGHRS and YFSETQ. The CDR3 sequence: CTSGPEVFRSGANVLTF. CDR3 nucleotides: TGCACCAGCGGTCCAGAAGTTTTCCGCTCTGGGGCCAACGTCCTGACTTTC.

V gene TRBV18 combines with J gene TRBJ2-5; maybe TRBD2 (6 bases). CDR3 size: 15 residues. V dropped 6 bases and J dropped 2 bases, with 16 bases sitting between them. CDR1 and CDR2 from the germline V gene are KGHSH and LQKENI. CDR3 sequence reads: CASSLSPGLQETQYF. In DNA form, the CDR3 reads TGTGCCAGCTCCCTTTCACCGGGACTTCAAGAGACCCAGTACTTC.

This clonotype was counted only a few times. The chain is built from TRBV10-3 and TRBJ1-1, with 8 bases identical to TRBD1. This CDR3 comprises 16 residues. With 9 bases clipped from V and 4 bases from J, the junction kept 16 bases outside the gene matches. CDR1 ENHRY and CDR2 SYGVKD come from the germline V gene. CDR3 sequence: CAIAGTGSSLGTEAFF. In nucleotides, the CDR3 is TGTGCCATAGCCGGGACAGGCTCTTCGTTGGGCACTGAAGCTTTCTTT.

The CDR3 is CASSYLSDNEQFF. The CDR3 DNA reads TGTGCCAGCAGTTACCTTTCTGACAATGAGCAGTTCTTC. This chain uses TRBV6-6 with TRBJ2-1, with D hard to call. V lost 2 bases, J lost 5 bases, and 7 bases lay in between. The CDR3 spans 13 residues. CDR1 and CDR2 from the germline V gene are MNHNY and SVGAGI (reference sequence).

The V call is TRBV6-2 or TRBV6-3, the J call TRBJ1-2; unclear D gene. V shed 3 bases and J shed 8 bases, with 25 bases lying between them. The CDR3 sequence is 17 residues long. Germline-derived CDR1 and CDR2 are MNHEY and SVGEGT. DNA for the CDR3: TGTGCCAGCAGTTATATTTACCGCGCGGAGGGCGCCGGCGGCTACACCTTC. Residues: CASSYIYRAEGAGGYTF.

V is TRBV12-3 or TRBV12-4 and J is TRBJ1-3; D not certain. The CDR3 has 15 amino acids. V lost 6 bases to trimming and J lost 2 bases, with 14 bases between them. The chain's CDR3 is CASRHGGRAGNTIYF. In DNA, the CDR3 is TGTGCCAGCAGGCACGGTGGTAGAGCTGGAAACACCATATATTTT.

The genes are TRBV7-2 and TRBJ2-7; D is uncertain. Germline loops: CDR1 SGHTA, CDR2 FQGNSA. Trimming stripped 1 base from V and 2 bases from J, with 6 bases between. The CDR3 consists of 13 residues. The CDR3, as DNA: TGTGCCAGCAGCTTAGTAACCACCTACGAGCAGTACTTC. It translates to CASSLVTTYEQYF.